This TCR beta chain appears in the sequencing data of a study of T cells after somatic rescue of genetic block. J gave up 1 base and V 4 bases, and 8 bases lay outside the gene matches. This CDR3 has 16 residues. Germline loops: CDR1 SGHRS, CDR2 YFSETQ. Clones were sequenced by immunoSEQ multiplex PCR, and TCRdb holds only the in-frame ones, with some missing. The sample lists 14,000 to 15,000 clones; more than 65% were seen once. V and J are TRBV5-1 and TRBJ2-3; TRBD1 agrees at 8 bases. Source material: peripheral blood mononuclear cells (PBMCs). This TCR was recovered from a boy aged 10-17 years. CDR3 loop: CASSIRTGTGTDTQYF. CDR3 in DNA: TGCGCCAGCAGCATCCGGACAGGGACCGGCACAGATACGCAGTATTTT.